These 2 T cell receptor beta chains were sequenced from one sample in a study of shared clonotypes between healthy human individuals. Generated by immunoSEQ multiplex PCR, the TCRdb table keeps only in-frame clones and is missing some. The sample comprises over 1.4 million clones, around 95% of which are singletons, and over 1% rests with the top ten. Sample: naive CD4+ T cells sorted from blood. Subset defined: CD45RA+ positively selected. Every receptor here comes from a young man in good health.

This clone was seen only once. The J gene is TRBJ2-7, the V gene TRBV18; D perhaps matches TRBD2 (6 bases). Germline assignment: CDR1 KGHSH and CDR2 LQKENI. Trimming stripped 5 bases from V and 3 bases from J, with 8 bases between. The CDR3 has 12 residues. For the CDR3, the DNA is TGTGCCAGCTCAGCGGGAAACTACGAGCAGTACTTC. Translation: CASSAGNYEQYF.

The rearrangement joins TRBV2 to TRBJ2-1, with unresolved D. Germline CDR1 reads SNHLY; CDR2 reads FYNNEI. V lost 7 bases to trimming and J lost 1 base, with 5 bases between them. The CDR3 has 12 residues. This chain's CDR3 is CASTPSYNEQFF. The CDR3 DNA reads TGTGCCAGCACCCCTTCCTACAATGAGCAGTTCTTC.